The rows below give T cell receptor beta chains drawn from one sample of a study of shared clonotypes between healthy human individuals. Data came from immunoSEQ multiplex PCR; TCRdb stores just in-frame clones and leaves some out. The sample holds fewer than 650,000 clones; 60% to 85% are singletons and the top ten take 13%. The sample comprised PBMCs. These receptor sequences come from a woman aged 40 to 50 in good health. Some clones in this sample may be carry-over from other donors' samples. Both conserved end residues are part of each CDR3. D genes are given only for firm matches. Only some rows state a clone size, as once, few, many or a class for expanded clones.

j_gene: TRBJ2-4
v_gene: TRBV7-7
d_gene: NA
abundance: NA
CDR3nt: TGTGCTAGCAGCTTAGAGGCCAGGAGGTCCCTCTCTCCGATAGCCAAAAACATTCAGTACTTC
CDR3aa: CASSLEARRSLSPIAKNIQYF

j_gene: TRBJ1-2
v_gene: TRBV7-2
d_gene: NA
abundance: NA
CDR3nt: TGTGCCAGCAGCTTAGGAGTGGGGTTGGGCTACACCTTC
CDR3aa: CASSLGVGLGYTF

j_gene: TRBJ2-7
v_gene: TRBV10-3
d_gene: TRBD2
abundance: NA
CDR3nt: TGTGCCATAGGGGAGGGCTCGGAGCAGTACTTC
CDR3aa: CAIGEGSEQYF

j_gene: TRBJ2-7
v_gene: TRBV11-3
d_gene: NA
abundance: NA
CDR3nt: TGTGCCAGCAGTAAGTCCCGGGACACCTACGAGCAGTACTTC
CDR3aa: CASSKSRDTYEQYF

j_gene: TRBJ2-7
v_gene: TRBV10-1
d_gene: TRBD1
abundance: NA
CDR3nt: TGCGCCAGCACTTCGGGACAGGGAGACGAGCAGTACTTC
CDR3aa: CASTSGQGDEQYF

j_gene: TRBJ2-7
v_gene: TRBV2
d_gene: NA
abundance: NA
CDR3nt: TGTGCCAGCAGCTCAGGGGCGGGTCTCTACGAGCAGTACTTC
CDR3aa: CASSSGAGLYEQYF

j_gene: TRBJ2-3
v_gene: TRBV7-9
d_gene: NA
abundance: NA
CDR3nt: TGTGCCAGCAGCTTGGGCTTGTCGGGCACAGATACGCAGTATTTT
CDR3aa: CASSLGLSGTDTQYF

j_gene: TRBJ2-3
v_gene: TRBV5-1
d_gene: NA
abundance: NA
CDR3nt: TGCGCCAGCAGCTTGGAATGGCACATCACAGATACGCAGTATTTT
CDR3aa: CASSLEWHITDTQYF

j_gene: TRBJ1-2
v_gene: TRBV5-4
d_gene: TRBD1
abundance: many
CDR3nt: TGTGCCAGCCGGGACAGGGTGGTGCATGGCTACACCTTC
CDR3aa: CASRDRVVHGYTF

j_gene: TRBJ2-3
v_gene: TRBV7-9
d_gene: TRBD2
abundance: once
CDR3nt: TGTGCCAGCAGCCAAGGTAGCGGGATTAGCACAGATACGCAGTATTTT
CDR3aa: CASSQGSGISTDTQYF

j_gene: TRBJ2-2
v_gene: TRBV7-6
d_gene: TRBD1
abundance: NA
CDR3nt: TGTGCCAGCAGCTTAGGACAGGGGAACACCGGGGAGCTGTTTTTT
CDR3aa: CASSLGQGNTGELFF

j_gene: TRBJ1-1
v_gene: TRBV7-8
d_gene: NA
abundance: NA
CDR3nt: TGTGCCAGCACCCCACGATTGGGTTTGGGAACTGAAGCTTTCTTT
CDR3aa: CASTPRLGLGTEAFF

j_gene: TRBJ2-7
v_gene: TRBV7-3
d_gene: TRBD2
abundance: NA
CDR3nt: TGTGCCAGCAGCTTGGCGGGAGGAACCTACGAGCAGTACTTC
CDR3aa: CASSLAGGTYEQYF

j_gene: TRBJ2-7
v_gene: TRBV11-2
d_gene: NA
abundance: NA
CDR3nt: TGTGCCAGCAGACGGCCCGGGACGCTGACCTACGAGCAGTACTTC
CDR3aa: CASRRPGTLTYEQYF

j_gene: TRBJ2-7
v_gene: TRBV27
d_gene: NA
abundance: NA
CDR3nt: TGTGCCAGCGGTCTGGGGACGGACTACTACGAGCAGTACTTC
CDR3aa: CASGLGTDYYEQYF

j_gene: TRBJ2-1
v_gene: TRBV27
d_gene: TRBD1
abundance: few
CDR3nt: TGTGCCAGCAGCTCCGGACAGGGGGCTTACAATGAGCAGTTCTTC
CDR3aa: CASSSGQGAYNEQFF

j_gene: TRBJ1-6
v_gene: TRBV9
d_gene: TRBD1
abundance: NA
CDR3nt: TGTGCCAGCAGCGTAGGAGCAGGGGGCGACTCACCCCTCCACTTT
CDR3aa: CASSVGAGGDSPLHF

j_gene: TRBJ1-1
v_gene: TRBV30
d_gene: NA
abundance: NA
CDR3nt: TGTGCCTGGAGCGAAACCACTACCCAAGGCTTCTTT
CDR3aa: CAWSETTTQGFF

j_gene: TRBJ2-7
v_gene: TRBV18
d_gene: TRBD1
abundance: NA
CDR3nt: TGTGCCAGCTCACCAGGACAGGGGGCTAGCTCCTACGAGCAGTACTTC
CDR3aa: CASSPGQGASSYEQYF

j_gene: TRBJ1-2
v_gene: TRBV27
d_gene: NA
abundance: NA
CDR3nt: TGTGCCAGCAAATCTTCGGGCGGCTACACCTTC
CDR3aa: CASKSSGGYTF

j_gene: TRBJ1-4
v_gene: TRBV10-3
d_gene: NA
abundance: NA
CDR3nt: TGTGCCATCAGTTACAGCGCGACGGGGACTAATGAAAAACTGTTTTTT
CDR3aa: CAISYSATGTNEKLFF

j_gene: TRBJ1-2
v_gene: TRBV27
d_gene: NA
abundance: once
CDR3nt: TGTGCCAGCAGTCGGACCCGGCGGACAGATGGCTACACCTTC
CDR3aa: CASSRTRRTDGYTF

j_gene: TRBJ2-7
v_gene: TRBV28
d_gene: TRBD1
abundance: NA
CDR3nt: TGTGCCAGCAGTCTACAGGGGACCCCGAGCTCCTACGAGCAGTACTTC
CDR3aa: CASSLQGTPSSYEQYF

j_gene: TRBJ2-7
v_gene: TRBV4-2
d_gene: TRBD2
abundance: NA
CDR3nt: TGTACCAGCAGCCAAGTGGGAACTAGCGGGATTAGCTACGAGCAGTACTTC
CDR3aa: CTSSQVGTSGISYEQYF

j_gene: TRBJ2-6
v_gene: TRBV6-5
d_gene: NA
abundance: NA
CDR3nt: TGTGCCAGCAGTTATGCCGGGAGCTCTGGGGCCAACGTCCTGACTTTC
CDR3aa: CASSYAGSSGANVLTF

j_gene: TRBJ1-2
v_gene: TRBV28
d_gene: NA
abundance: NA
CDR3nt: TGTGCCAGCTCCCGGTGGGGCGGCTATGGCTACACCTTC
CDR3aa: CASSRWGGYGYTF

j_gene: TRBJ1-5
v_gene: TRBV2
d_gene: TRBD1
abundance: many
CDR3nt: TGTGCCAGCAGCCACACTGACAGGGTACGCCAGCCCCAGCATTTT
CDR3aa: CASSHTDRVRQPQHF

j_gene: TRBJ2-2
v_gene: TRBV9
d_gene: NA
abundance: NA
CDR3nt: TGTGCCAGCAGCGTCGGGACAACGAACACCGGGGAGCTGTTTTTT
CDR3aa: CASSVGTTNTGELFF